Below, 13 T cell receptor beta chains from the same sample are listed, as sequenced in a study of cytomegalovirus exposure and HLA in healthy donors. This PCR relied on a set of 60 Vbeta primers and 13 Jbeta primers. The repertoire was sequenced with immunoSEQ multiplex PCR; TCRdb's copy has only in-frame clones and lacks some. In the table there are roughly 190,000 clones, under 80% of which are singletons. Input material: PBMCs. The receptor set was obtained from a female donor in good health and CMV-seronegative.

This sequence joins TRBV19 and TRBJ2-3, with 9 bases fitting TRBD1. The CDR3 extends over 13 amino acids. V lost 6 bases to trimming and J lost 6 bases; unmatched junction nucleotides: 4. Germline V gene sequence: CDR1 LNHDA, CDR2 SQIVND (reference sequence). The CDR3 reads CASRTGGEDTQYF. CDR3 DNA sequence: TGTGCCAGTAGGACAGGGGGTGAGGATACGCAGTATTTT.

The chain couples TRBV5-1 to TRBJ1-4, with D hard to call. CDR3 length equals 16 residues. Germline CDR1 is SGHRS and CDR2 is YFSETQ. Trimming shortened V by 0 bases and J by 5 bases, and 14 bases separated the two germline ends. The CDR3 region has the DNA TGCGCCAGCAGCTTGGCGGCCGATCCACTAAATGAAAAACTGTTTTTT. It specifies CASSLAADPLNEKLFF.

The rearrangement uses TRBV10-3 and TRBJ2-7; possibly TRBD2 for D (6 bases). The V gene lost 0 bases and the J gene lost 6 bases, with 18 bases spanning the gap. Germline V CDR1 and CDR2: ENHRY, SYGVKD. There are 16 residues in the CDR3. This chain's CDR3 is CAISESHGAGSGEQYF. CDR3 bases: TGTGCCATCAGTGAGTCGCACGGGGCCGGGAGTGGCGAGCAGTACTTC.

The rearrangement uses TRBV7-7 and TRBJ1-1, with no clear D. The V end was cut by 2 bases, the J end by 3 bases, with 7 bases between. The CDR3 has 13 residues. CDR1 SSHAT and CDR2 FNYEAQ come from the germline V gene (reference sequence). As DNA, the CDR3 is TGTGCCAGCAGCTTAAGAGGAGACACTGAAGCTTTCTTT. It encodes CASSLRGDTEAFF.

The V and J genes are TRBV5-4 and TRBJ1-5; possibly TRBD1 for D (5 bases). The CDR3 sequence is 15 residues long. Germline-derived CDR1 and CDR2 are SGHNT and YYREEE (reference sequence). Trimming stripped 4 bases from V and 5 bases from J, with 16 bases between. Here the CDR3 reads CASSIRREVDQPQHF. The CDR3 DNA is TGTGCCAGCAGCATACGCAGGGAGGTGGATCAGCCCCAGCATTTT.

In this sample, this clone turned up a few times. The rearrangement joins TRBV15 to TRBJ2-3; tentative D call: TRBD2 (6 bases). The length of the CDR3 is 14 residues. CDR1 LNHNV and CDR2 YYDKDF come from the germline V gene (reference sequence). The V end lost 8 bases, the J end lost 3 bases, and 15 bases lay between the germline ends. DNA for the CDR3: TGTGCCACCCAAGGGTGGGAGGAAACAGATACGCAGTATTTT. This translates into CATQGWEETDTQYF. Full variable domain (outside the CDR3, taken from reference TRBV15 and TRBJ2-3): DAMVIQNPRYQVTQFGKPVTLSCSQTLNHNVMYWYQQKSSQAPKLLFHYYDKDFNNEADTPDNFQSRRPNTSFCFLDIRSPGLGDTAMYLCATQGWEETDTQYFGPGTRLTVL.

The V gene is TRBV11-3, the J gene TRBJ2-7, with 13 bases lining up with TRBD2. CDR3 length: 15 amino acids. From germline, CDR1 is SGHNT and CDR2 YENEEA. J gave up 5 bases and V 6 bases, and 7 bases lay outside the gene matches. DNA of the CDR3: TGTGCCAGCAGTTCTGGACTAGCGGGAGCCCACGAGCAGTACTTC. It specifies CASSSGLAGAHEQYF.

CDR3 protein: CASSRGLAGESYNEQFF. The CDR3 DNA reads as TGCGCCTCCTCCCGGGGACTAGCGGGAGAATCCTACAATGAGCAGTTCTTC. The chain joins TRBV10-1 to TRBJ2-1; 14 nucleotides match TRBD2. This CDR3 comprises 17 residues. CDR1 WNHNN and CDR2 SYGVQD come from the germline V gene (reference sequence). V gave up 11 bases and J gave up 1 base; unmatched junction bases: 10.

This chain connects TRBV11-2 to TRBJ2-7; D gene ambiguous. The CDR3 is 11 residues long. Germline CDR1 and CDR2: SGHAT and FQNNGV. With 3 bases removed from V and 4 bases from J, the gap between germline ends came to 4 bases. CDR3 coding DNA: TGTGCCAGCAGCTTGAGGTACGAGCAGTACTTC. Translating gives CASSLRYEQYF.

The chain couples TRBV28 to TRBJ1-5, with 7 bases matching TRBD1. CDR1 and CDR2 from the germline V gene are MDHEN and SYDVKM. This CDR3 spans 15 amino acids. With V trimmed by 6 bases and J by 2 bases, 7 bases remained unmatched. CDR3 protein: CASSPTGVRNQPQHF. The CDR3 DNA reads as TGTGCCAGCAGCCCCACAGGGGTCCGCAATCAGCCCCAGCATTTT.

The chain has TRBV28 and TRBJ1-1; 7 positions agree with TRBD1. Germline trimming cut 2 bases from V and 3 bases from J; bases unmatched to any gene: 6. In germline, CDR1 is MDHEN, CDR2 SYDVKM. CDR3 length: 15 amino acids. This CDR3 reads CASSLPLTGYTEAFF. CDR3 coding DNA: TGTGCCAGCAGTTTACCCTTGACAGGGTACACTGAAGCTTTCTTT.

There are a few counts of this clone. The V gene is TRBV5-4, the J gene TRBJ2-3; 15 bases map to TRBD2. Per the germline V gene, CDR1 is SGHNT and CDR2 is YYREEE (reference sequence). The CDR3 has 16 amino acids. V shed 4 bases and J 6 bases; nucleotides not matched to a gene: 6. In DNA, the CDR3 is TGTGCCAGCAGCCCGGGACTAGCGGGGGGTGGTGATACGCAGTATTTT. Residues: CASSPGLAGGGDTQYF.

This sequence joins TRBV15 and TRBJ1-5; D uncertain. The CDR3 covers 16 residues. CDR1 and CDR2 from the germline V gene are LNHNV and YYDKDF (reference sequence). V was clipped by 1 base and J by 0 bases, with 10 bases between them. The CDR3 nucleotides are TGTGCCACCAGCAGAGTGGCAGATTATAGCAATCAGCCCCAGCATTTT. Translation gives CATSRVADYSNQPQHF.